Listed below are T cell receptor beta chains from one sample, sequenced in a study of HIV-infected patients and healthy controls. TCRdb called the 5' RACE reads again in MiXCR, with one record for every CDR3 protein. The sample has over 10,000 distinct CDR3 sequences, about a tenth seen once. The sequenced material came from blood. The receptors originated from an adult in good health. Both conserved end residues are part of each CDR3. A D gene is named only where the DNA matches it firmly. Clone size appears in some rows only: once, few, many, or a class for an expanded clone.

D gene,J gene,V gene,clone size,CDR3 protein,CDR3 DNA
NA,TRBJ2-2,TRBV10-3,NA,CATMGPRDTGELFF,TGTGCCACCATGGGCCCTCGGGACACCGGGGAGCTGTTTTTT
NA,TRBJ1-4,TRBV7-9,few,CASSGIGGLPGEKLFF,TGTGCCAGCAGTGGTATAGGGGGACTTCCAGGTGAAAAACTGTTTTTT
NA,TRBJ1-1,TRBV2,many,CASSDGGVAEAFF,TGTGCCAGCAGTGACGGGGGAGTAGCTGAAGCTTTCTTT
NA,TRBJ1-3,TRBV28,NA,CASSFRGSGNTIYF,TGTGCCAGCAGTTTTCGGGGATCTGGAAACACCATATATTTT
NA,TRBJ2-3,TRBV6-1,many,CASSDGGITDTQYF,TGTGCCAGCAGTGATGGAGGCATCACAGATACGCAGTATTTT
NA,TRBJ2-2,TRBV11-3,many,CASSSGGYKANTGELFF,TGTGCCAGCAGCTCAGGAGGGTACAAAGCGAACACCGGGGAGCTGTTTTTT
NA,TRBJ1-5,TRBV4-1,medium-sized,CASSQGGAPNQPQHF,TGCGCCAGCAGCCAAGGAGGGGCCCCCAATCAGCCCCAGCATTTT
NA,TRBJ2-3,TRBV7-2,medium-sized,CASSPLPTDTQYF,TGTGCCAGCAGTCCGTTGCCCACAGATACGCAGTATTTT
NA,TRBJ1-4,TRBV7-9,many,CASSLIERRLNEKLFF,TGTGCCAGCAGCTTAATCGAGCGACGTTTAAATGAAAAACTGTTTTTT
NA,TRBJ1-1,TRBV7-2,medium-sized,CASSLTGQLNTEAFF,TGTGCCAGCAGCTTAACGGGCCAGCTGAACACTGAAGCTTTCTTT
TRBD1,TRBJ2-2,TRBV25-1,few,CASSRSGTGPDPNTGELFF,TGTGCCAGCAGCCGTTCCGGGACAGGGCCTGATCCGAACACCGGGGAGCTGTTTTTT
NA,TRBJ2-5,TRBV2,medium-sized,CASTGDQETQYF,TGTGCCAGCACCGGAGATCAAGAGACCCAGTACTTC
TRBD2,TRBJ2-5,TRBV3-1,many,CASSLTSGIETQYF,TGTGCCAGCAGCCTGACTAGCGGGATCGAGACCCAGTACTTC
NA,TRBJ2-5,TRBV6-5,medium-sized,CASSSSGTQYF,TGTGCCAGCAGTTCCTCGGGGACCCAGTACTTC
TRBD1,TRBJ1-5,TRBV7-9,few,CASSRGTENQPQHF,TGTGCCAGCAGCCGCGGGACAGAGAATCAGCCCCAGCATTTT
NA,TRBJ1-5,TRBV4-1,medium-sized,CASSQGGSQPQHF,TGCGCCAGCAGCCAAGGGGGTAGCCAGCCCCAGCATTTT
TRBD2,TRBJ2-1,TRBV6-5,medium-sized,CAAGWGRGDNEQFF,TGTGCCGCGGGCTGGGGGCGGGGGGACAATGAGCAGTTCTTC
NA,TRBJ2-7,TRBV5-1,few,CASSLEGGGEQYF,TGCGCCAGCAGCTTGGAGGGAGGAGGGGAGCAGTACTTC
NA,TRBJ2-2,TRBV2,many,CASMSGQSGELFF,TGTGCCAGCATGTCGGGGCAGTCCGGGGAGCTGTTTTTT
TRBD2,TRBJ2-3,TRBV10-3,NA,CAIRSGTSGSSTDTQYF,TGTGCCATCCGTTCCGGGACTAGCGGGAGTAGCACAGATACGCAGTATTTT
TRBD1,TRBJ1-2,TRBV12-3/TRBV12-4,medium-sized,CASGRRGQGGYGYTF,TGTGCCAGCGGCCGCCGCGGACAGGGAGGGTATGGCTACACCTTC
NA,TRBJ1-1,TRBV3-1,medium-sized,CASSLGTNTEAFF,TGTGCCAGCAGCCTAGGGACTAACACTGAAGCTTTCTTT
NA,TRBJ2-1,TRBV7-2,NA,CASRRSPGNEQFF,TGTGCCAGCAGGCGCTCGCCCGGAAATGAGCAGTTCTTC
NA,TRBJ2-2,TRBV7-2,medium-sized,CASSLLGVPANTGELFF,TGTGCCAGCAGCCTTCTTGGGGTACCCGCGAACACCGGGGAGCTGTTTTTT
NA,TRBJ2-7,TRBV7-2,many,CASSRQSSYEQYF,TGTGCCAGCAGCCGTCAGTCAAGCTACGAGCAGTACTTC
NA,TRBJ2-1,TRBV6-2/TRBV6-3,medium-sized,CASSSLADEQFF,TGTGCCAGCAGTTCGCTAGCCGATGAGCAGTTCTTC
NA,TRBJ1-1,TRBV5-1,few,CASSLGSRGTEAFF,TGCGCCAGCAGCTTGGGAAGTCGAGGAACTGAAGCTTTCTTT
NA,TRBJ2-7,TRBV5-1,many,CASTLGGGEQYF,TGCGCCAGCACCTTGGGAGGGGGAGAGCAGTACTTC
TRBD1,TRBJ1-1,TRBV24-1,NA,CATSDSGTGENEAFF,TGTGCCACCAGTGACTCCGGGACAGGGGAAAACGAAGCTTTCTTT
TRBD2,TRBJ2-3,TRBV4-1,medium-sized,CASSHRSGRAGDTQYF,TGCGCCAGCAGCCACCGCAGCGGGAGGGCCGGTGATACGCAGTATTTT
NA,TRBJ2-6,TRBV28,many,CASHHQDSLSGANVLTF,TGTGCCAGCCACCACCAGGACAGCCTCTCTGGGGCCAACGTCCTGACTTTC
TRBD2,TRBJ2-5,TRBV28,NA,CASSLGGGETQYF,TGTGCCAGCAGTCTCGGCGGGGGAGAGACCCAGTACTTC
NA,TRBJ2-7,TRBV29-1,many,CSVERDSGEQYF,TGCAGCGTTGAGAGGGACTCGGGCGAGCAGTACTTC
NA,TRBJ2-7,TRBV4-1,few,CASSLRGSGYTRPGDLPYEQYF,TGCGCCAGCAGCCTCAGGGGTAGCGGGTACACTAGACCTGGAGACCTACCCTACGAGCAGTACTTC
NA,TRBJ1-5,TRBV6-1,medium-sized,CASTFSEGGTQPQHF,TGTGCCAGCACTTTCTCAGAGGGCGGGACTCAGCCCCAGCATTTT
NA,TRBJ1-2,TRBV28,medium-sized,CASSQGSVGYTF,TGTGCCAGCAGTCAAGGTTCGGTGGGCTACACCTTC
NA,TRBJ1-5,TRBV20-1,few,CSARRDVNQPQHF,TGCAGTGCTAGACGGGACGTCAATCAGCCCCAGCATTTT
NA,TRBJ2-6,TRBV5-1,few,CASSLGPSGANVLTF,TGCGCCAGCAGCTTAGGGCCCTCTGGGGCCAACGTCCTGACTTTC
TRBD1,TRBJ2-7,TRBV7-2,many,CASSLGAGQAYEQYF,TGTGCCAGCAGCTTAGGAGCTGGACAGGCCTACGAGCAGTACTTC
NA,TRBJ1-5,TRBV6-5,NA,CASAQGINQLQHF,TGTGCCAGCGCGCAGGGGATTAATCAGCTCCAGCATTTT
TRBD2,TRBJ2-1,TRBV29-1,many,CSVVSGRPFNEQFF,TGCAGCGTGGTTAGCGGGAGGCCTTTCAATGAGCAGTTCTTC
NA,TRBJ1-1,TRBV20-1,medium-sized,CSSLAELNTEAFF,TGCAGTTCACTAGCCGAACTGAACACTGAAGCTTTCTTT
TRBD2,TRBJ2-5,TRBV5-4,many,CASSTIDQRERGETQYF,TGTGCCAGCAGCACGATTGATCAGCGGGAGAGGGGAGAGACCCAGTACTTC
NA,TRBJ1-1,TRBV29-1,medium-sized,CSVEREVSTEAFF,TGCAGCGTTGAAAGGGAAGTGAGCACTGAAGCTTTCTTT
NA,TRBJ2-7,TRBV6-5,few,CASSSGDEQYF,TGTGCCAGCAGTTCCGGGGACGAGCAGTACTTC
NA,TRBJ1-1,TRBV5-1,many,CASSQAGLWSNTEAFF,TGCGCCAGCAGCCAAGCCGGACTTTGGAGCAACACTGAAGCTTTCTTT
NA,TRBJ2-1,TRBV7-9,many,CASSFIRTHLNEQFF,TGTGCCAGCAGCTTTATACGGACTCACTTGAATGAGCAGTTCTTC
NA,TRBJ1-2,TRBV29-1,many,CSVLTPRGYTF,TGCAGCGTTCTGACACCGCGCGGATACACCTTC